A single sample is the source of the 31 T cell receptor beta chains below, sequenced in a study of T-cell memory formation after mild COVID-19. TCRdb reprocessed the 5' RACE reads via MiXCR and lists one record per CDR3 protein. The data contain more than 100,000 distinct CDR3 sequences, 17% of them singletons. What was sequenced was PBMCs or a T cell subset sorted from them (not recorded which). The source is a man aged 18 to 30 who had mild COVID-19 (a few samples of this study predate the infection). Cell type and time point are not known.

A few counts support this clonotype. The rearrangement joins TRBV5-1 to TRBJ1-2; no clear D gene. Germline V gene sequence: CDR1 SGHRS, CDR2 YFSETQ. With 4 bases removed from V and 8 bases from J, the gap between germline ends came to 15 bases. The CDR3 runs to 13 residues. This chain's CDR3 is CASSTAQAGGYTF. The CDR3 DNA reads TGCGCCAGCAGCACCGCCCAGGCGGGAGGCTACACCTTC.

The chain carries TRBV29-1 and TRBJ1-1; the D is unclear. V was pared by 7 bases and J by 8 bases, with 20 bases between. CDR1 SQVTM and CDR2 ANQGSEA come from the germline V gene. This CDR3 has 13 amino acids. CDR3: CSADNHPLREAFF. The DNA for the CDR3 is TGCAGCGCTGACAATCACCCTTTGAGGGAAGCTTTCTTT.

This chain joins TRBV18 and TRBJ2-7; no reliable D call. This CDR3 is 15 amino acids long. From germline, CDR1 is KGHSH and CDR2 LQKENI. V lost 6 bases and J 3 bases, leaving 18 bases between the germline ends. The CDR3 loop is CASSPEMDEYYEQYV. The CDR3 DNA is TGTGCCAGCTCGCCCGAAATGGACGAGTACTACGAGCAGTACGTC.

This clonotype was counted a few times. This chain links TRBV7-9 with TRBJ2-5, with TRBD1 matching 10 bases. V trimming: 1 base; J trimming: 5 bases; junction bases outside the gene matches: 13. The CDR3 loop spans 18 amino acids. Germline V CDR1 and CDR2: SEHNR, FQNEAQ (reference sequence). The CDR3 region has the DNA TGTGCCAGCAGCTTAGACGCTAGTTGGGACAGGGGCACGGAGACCCAGTACTTC. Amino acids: CASSLDASWDRGTETQYF.

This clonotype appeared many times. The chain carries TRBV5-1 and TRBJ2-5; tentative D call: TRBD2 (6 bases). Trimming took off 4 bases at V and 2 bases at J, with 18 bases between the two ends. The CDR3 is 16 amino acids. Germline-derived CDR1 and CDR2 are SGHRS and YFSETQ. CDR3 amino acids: CASSRGASAGQETQYF. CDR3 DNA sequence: TGCGCCAGCAGCCGGGGAGCATCAGCGGGTCAAGAGACCCAGTACTTC.

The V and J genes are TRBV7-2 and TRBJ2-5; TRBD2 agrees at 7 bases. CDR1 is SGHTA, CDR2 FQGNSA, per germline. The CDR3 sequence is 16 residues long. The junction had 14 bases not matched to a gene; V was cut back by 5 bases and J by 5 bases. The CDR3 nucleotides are TGTGCCAGCAGCCACCCCCGGGCGAGTAGCGGGGAGACCCAGTACTTC. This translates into CASSHPRASSGETQYF.

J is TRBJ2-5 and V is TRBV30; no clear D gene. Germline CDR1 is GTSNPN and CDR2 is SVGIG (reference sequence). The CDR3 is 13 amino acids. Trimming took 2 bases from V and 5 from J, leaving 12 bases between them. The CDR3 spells CAWSSRVRETQYF. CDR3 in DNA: TGTGCCTGGAGTTCTAGGGTGCGGGAGACCCAGTACTTC.

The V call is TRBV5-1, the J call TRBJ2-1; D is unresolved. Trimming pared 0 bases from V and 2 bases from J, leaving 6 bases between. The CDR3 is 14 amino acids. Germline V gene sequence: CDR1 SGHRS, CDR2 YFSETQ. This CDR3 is CASSLEGTYNEQFF. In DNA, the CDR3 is TGCGCCAGCAGCTTGGAAGGGACCTACAATGAGCAGTTCTTC.

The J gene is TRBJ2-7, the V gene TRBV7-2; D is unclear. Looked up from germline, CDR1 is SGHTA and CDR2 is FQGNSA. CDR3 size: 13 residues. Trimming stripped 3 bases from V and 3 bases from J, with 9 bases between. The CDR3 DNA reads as TGTGCCAGCAGCTTTCCCGCCCGCTACGAGCAGTACTTC. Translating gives CASSFPARYEQYF.

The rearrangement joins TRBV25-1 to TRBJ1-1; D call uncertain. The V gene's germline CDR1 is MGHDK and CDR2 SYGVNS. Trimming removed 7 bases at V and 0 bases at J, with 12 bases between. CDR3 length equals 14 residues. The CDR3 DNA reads TGTGCCAGCAAAAGTTATACCCTGAACACTGAAGCTTTCTTT. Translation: CASKSYTLNTEAFF.

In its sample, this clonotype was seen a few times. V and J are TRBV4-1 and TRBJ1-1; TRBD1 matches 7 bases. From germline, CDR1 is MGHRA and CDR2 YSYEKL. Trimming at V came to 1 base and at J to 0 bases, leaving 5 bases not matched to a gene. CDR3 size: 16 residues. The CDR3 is CASSQGQGPLNTEAFF. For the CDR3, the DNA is TGCGCCAGCAGCCAAGGACAGGGTCCCCTGAACACTGAAGCTTTCTTT.

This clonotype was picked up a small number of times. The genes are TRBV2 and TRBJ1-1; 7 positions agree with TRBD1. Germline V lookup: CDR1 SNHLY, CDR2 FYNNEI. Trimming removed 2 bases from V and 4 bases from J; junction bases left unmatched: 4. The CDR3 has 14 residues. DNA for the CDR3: TGTGCCAGCAGTGAAACAGGGGCGATCACTGAAGCTTTCTTT. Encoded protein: CASSETGAITEAFF.

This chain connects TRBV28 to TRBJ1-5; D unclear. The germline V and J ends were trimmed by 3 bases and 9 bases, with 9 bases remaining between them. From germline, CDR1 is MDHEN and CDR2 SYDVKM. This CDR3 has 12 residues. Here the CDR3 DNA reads TGTGCCAGCAGTTTCAGGTTGCGGCCCCAGCATTTT. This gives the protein CASSFRLRPQHF.

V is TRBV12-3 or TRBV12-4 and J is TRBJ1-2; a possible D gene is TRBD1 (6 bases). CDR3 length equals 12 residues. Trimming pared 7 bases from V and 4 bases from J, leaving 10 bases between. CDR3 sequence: CASMETGYGYTF. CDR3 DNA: TGTGCCAGCATGGAGACAGGCTATGGCTACACCTTC.

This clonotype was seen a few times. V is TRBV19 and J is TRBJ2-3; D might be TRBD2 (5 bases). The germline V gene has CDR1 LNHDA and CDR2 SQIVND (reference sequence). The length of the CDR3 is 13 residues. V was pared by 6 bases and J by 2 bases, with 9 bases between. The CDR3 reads CASRGENTDTQYF. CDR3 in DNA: TGTGCCAGTAGGGGAGAAAACACAGATACGCAGTATTTT.

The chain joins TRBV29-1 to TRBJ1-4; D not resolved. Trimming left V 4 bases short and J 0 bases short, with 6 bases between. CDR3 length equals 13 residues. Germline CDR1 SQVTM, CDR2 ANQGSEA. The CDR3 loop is CSVVSSTNEKLFF. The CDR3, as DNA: TGCAGCGTTGTAAGTTCAACTAATGAAAAACTGTTTTTT.

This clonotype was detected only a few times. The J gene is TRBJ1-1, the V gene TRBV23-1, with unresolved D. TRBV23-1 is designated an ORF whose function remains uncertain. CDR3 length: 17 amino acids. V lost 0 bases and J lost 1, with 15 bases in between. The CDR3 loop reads CASSQSLPDWTNTEAFF. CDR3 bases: TGCGCCAGCAGTCAATCGCTCCCAGACTGGACGAACACTGAAGCTTTCTTT.

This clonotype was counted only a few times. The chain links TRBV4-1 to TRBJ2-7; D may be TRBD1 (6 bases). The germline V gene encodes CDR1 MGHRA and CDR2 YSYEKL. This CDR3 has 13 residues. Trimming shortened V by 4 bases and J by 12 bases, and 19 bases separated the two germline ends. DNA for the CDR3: TGCGCCAGCAGCCCCTCCTTGACAGGCCACTTGTACTTC. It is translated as CASSPSLTGHLYF.

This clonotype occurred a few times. The chain's CDR3 is CATSITAGGEQFF. The DNA of the CDR3 is TGTGCCACCAGTATAACAGCCGGCGGTGAGCAGTTCTTC. The V gene is TRBV24-1, the J gene TRBJ2-1; D not certain. The CDR3 length is 13 residues. Per germline, CDR1 KGHDR and CDR2 SFDVKD. V gave up 6 bases and J gave up 9 bases, with 14 bases separating them.

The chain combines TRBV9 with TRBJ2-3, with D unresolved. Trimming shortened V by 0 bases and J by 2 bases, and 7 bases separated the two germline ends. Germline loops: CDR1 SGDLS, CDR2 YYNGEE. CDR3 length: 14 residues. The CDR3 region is CASSVVSPTDTQYF. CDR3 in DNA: TGTGCCAGCAGCGTAGTGTCTCCCACAGATACGCAGTATTTT. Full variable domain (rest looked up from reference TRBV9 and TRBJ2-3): DSGVTQTPKHLITATGQRVTLRCSPRSGDLSVYWYQQSLDQGLQFLIQYYNGEERAKGNILERFSAQQFPDLHSELNLSSLELGDSALYFCASSVVSPTDTQYFGPGTRLTVL.

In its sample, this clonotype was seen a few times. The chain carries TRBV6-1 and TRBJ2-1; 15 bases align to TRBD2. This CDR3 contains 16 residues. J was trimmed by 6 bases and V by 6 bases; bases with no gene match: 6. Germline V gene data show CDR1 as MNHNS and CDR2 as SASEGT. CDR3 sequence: CASRPGLAGGRNEQFF. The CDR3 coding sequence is TGTGCCAGCAGACCTGGACTAGCGGGGGGGCGCAATGAGCAGTTCTTC.

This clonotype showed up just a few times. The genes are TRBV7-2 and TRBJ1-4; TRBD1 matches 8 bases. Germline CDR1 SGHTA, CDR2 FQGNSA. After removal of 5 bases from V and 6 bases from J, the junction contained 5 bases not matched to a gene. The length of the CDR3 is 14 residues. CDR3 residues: CASSLQGDDEKLFF. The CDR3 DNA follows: TGTGCCAGCAGCCTACAGGGGGATGATGAAAAACTGTTTTTT. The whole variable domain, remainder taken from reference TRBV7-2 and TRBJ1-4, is GAGVSQSPSNKVTEKGKDVELRCDPISGHTALYWYRQSLGQGLEFLIYFQGNSAPDKSGLPSDRFSAERTGGSVSTLTIQRTQQEDSAVYLCASSLQGDDEKLFFGSGTQLSVL.

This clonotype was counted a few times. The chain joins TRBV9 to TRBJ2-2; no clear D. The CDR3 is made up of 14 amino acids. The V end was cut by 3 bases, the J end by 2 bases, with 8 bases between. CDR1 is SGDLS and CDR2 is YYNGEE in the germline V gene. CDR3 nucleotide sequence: TGTGCCAGCAGCGAGGGATATAACACCGGGGAGCTGTTTTTT. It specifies CASSEGYNTGELFF.

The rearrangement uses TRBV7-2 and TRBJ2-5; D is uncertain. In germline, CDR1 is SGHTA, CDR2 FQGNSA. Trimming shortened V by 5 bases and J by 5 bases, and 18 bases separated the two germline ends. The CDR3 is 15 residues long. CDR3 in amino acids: CASSHQARLGETQYF. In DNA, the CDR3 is TGTGCCAGCAGCCACCAAGCTAGATTGGGGGAGACCCAGTACTTC.

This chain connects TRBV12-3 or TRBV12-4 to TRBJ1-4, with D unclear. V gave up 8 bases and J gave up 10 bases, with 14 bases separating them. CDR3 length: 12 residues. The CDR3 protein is CASESGGGKLFF. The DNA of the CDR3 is TGTGCCAGCGAATCCGGCGGTGGAAAACTGTTTTTT.

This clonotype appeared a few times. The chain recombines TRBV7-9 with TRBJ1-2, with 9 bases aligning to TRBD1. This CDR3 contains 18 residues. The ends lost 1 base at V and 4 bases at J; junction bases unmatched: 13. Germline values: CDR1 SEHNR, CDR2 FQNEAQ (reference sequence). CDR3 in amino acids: CASSLGNPAGQGRYGYTF. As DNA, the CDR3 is TGTGCCAGCAGCTTAGGGAACCCAGCGGGACAGGGTCGCTATGGCTACACCTTC.

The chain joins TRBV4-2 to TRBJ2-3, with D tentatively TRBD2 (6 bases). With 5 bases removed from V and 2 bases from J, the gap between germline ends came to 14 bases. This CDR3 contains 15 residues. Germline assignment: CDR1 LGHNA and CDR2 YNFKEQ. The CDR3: CASSTRAGNTDTQYF. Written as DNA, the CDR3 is TGTGCCAGCAGCACCCGGGCGGGGAACACAGATACGCAGTATTTT.

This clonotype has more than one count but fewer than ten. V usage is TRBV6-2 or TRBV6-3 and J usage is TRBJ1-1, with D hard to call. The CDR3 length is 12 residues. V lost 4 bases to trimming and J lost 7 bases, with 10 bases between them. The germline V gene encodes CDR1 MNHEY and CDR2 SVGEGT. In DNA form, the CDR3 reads TGTGCCAGCAGTTCCCAAGGAGATGAAGCTTTCTTT. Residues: CASSSQGDEAFF.

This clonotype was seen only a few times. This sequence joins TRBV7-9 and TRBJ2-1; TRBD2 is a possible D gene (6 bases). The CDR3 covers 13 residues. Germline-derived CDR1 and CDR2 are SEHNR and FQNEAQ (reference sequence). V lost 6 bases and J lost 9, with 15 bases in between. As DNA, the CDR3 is TGTGCCAGCAGATTCACGGGGGAAGGTGAGCAGTTCTTC. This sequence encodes CASRFTGEGEQFF. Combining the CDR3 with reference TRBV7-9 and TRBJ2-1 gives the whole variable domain DTGVSQNPRHKITKRGQNVTFRCDPISEHNRLYWYRQTLGQGPEFLTYFQNEAQLEKSRLLSDRFSAERPKGSFSTLEIQRTEQGDSAMYLCASRFTGEGEQFFGPGTRLTVL.

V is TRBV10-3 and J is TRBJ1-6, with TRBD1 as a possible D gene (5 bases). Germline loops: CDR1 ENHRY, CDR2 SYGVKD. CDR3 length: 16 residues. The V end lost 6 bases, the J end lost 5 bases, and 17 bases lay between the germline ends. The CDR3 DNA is TGTGCCATCAGGGAGCCTCGGGGGAGTAATAATTCACCCCTCCACTTT. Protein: CAIREPRGSNNSPLHF.

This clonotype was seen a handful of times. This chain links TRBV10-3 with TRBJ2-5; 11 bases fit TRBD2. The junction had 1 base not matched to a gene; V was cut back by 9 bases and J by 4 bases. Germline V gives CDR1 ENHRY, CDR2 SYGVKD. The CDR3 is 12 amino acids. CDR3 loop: CAIGTSGETQYF. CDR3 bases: TGTGCCATTGGGACTAGCGGAGAGACCCAGTACTTC.